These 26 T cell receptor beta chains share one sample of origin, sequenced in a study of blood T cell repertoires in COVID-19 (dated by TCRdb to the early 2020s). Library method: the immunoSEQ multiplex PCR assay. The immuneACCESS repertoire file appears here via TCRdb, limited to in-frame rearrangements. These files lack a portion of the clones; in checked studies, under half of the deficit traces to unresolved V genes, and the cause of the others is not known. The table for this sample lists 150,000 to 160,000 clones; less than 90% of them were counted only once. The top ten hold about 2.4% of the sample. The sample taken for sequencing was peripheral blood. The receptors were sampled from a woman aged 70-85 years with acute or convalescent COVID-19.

The CDR3 loop is CASSWTERAKNIQYF. The CDR3 DNA reads as TGTGCCAGCAGCTGGACGGAGCGGGCCAAAAACATTCAGTACTTC. This sequence joins TRBV4-2 and TRBJ2-4; TRBD2 is a possible D gene (5 bases). Trimming pared 5 bases from V and 1 base from J, leaving 12 bases between. Germline V CDR1 and CDR2: LGHNA, YNFKEQ. The CDR3 runs 15 residues.

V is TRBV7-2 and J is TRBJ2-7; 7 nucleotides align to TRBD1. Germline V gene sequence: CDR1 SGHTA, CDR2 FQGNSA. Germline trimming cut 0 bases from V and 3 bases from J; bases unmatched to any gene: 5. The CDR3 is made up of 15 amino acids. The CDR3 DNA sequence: TGTGCCAGCAGCTTAGCACAAGGGGGCATCTACGAGCAGTACTTC. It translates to CASSLAQGGIYEQYF. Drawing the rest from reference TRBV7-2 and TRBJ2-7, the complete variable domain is GAGVSQSPSNKVTEKGKDVELRCDPISGHTALYWYRQSLGQGLEFLIYFQGNSAPDKSGLPSDRFSAERTGGSVSTLTIQRTQQEDSAVYLCASSLAQGGIYEQYFGPGTRLTVT.

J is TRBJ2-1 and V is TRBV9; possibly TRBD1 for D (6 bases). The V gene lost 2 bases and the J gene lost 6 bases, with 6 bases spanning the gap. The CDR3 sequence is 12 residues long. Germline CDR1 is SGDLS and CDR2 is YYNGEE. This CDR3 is CASSVDSNEQFF. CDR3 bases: TGTGCCAGCAGCGTGGACAGCAATGAGCAGTTCTTC.

This CDR3 is CASSFNGGVTGELFF. DNA for the CDR3: TGCGCCAGCAGCTTCAACGGGGGAGTCACCGGGGAGCTGTTTTTT. This rearrangement joins TRBV5-1 to TRBJ2-2, with D maybe TRBD2 (6 bases). Germline CDR1 SGHRS, CDR2 YFSETQ. There are 15 residues in the CDR3. Trimming pared 2 bases from V and 4 bases from J, leaving 12 bases between. The full variable domain, its missing parts supplied by reference TRBV5-1 and TRBJ2-2, is KAGVTQTPRYLIKTRGQQVTLSCSPISGHRSVSWYQQTPGQGLQFLFEYFSETQRNKGNFPGRFSGRQFSNSRSEMNVSTLELGDSALYLCASSFNGGVTGELFFGEGSRLTVL.

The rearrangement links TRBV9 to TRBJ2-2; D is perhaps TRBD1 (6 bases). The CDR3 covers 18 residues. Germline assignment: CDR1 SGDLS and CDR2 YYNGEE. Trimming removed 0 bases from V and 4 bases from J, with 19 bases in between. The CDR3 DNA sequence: TGTGCCAGCAGCGTAGGTTTTGGCAGGGGCGCAGGCACCGGGGAGCTGTTTTTT. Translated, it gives CASSVGFGRGAGTGELFF. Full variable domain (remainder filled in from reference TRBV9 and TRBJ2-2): DSGVTQTPKHLITATGQRVTLRCSPRSGDLSVYWYQQSLDQGLQFLIQYYNGEERAKGNILERFSAQQFPDLHSELNLSSLELGDSALYFCASSVGFGRGAGTGELFFGEGSRLTVL.

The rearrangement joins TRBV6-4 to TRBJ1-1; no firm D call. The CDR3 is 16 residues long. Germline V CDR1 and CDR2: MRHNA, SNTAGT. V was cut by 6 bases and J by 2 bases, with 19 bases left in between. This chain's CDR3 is CASREQPLKPNTEAFF. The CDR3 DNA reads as TGTGCCAGCAGGGAACAGCCCCTTAAACCCAACACTGAAGCTTTCTTT.

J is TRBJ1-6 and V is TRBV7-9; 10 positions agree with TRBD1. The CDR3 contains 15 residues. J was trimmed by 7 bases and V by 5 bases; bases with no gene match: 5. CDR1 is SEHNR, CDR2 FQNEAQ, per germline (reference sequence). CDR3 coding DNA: TGTGCCAGCAGCCCCCGGGACAGGGGCAATTCACCCCTCCACTTT. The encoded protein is CASSPRDRGNSPLHF.

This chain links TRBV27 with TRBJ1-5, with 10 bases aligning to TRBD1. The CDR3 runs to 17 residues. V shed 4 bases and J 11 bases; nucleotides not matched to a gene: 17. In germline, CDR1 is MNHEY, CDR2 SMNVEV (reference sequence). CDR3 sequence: CASSYKGGGQGFGTQHF. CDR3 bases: TGTGCCAGCAGTTATAAAGGGGGGGGACAGGGGTTCGGGACCCAGCATTTT.

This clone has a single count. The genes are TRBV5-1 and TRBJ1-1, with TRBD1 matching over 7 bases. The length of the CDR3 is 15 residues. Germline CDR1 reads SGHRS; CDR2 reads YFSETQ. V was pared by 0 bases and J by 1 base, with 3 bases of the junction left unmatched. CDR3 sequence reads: CASSLVAGGNTEAFF. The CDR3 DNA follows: TGCGCCAGCAGCTTGGTGGCAGGGGGGAACACTGAAGCTTTCTTT.

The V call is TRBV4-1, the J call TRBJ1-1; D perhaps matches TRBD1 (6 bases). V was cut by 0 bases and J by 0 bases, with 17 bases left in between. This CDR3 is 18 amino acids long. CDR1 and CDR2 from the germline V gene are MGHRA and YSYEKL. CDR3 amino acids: CASSQDRTVNLMNTEAFF. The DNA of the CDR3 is TGCGCCAGCAGCCAAGATCGGACAGTTAACCTCATGAACACTGAAGCTTTCTTT.

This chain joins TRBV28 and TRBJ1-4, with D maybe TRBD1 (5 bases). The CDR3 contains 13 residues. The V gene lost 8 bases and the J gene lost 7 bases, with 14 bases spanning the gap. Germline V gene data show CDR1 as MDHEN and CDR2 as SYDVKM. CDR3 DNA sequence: TGTGCCAGCTTGGGGGGAGGAGGTGAAAAACTGTTTTTT. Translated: CASLGGGGEKLFF.

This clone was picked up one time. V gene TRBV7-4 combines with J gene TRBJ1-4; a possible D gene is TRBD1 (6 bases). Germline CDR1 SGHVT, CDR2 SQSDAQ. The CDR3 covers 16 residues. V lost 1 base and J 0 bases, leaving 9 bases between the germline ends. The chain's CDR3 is CASSLEDSATNEKLFF. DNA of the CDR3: TGTGCCAGCAGCTTAGAGGACAGCGCAACTAATGAAAAACTGTTTTTT.

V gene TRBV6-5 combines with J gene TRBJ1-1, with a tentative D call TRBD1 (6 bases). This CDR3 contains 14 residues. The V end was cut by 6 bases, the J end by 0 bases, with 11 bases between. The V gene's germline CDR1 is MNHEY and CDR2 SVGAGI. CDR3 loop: CASRTGSMNTEAFF. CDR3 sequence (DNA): TGTGCCAGCAGGACAGGTTCCATGAACACTGAAGCTTTCTTT.

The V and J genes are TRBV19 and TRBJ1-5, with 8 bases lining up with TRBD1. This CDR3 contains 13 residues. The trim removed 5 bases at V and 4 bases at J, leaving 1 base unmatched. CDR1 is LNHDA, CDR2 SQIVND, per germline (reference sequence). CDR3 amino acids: CASSHRGNQPQHF. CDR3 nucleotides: TGTGCCAGTAGTCACAGGGGGAATCAGCCCCAGCATTTT.

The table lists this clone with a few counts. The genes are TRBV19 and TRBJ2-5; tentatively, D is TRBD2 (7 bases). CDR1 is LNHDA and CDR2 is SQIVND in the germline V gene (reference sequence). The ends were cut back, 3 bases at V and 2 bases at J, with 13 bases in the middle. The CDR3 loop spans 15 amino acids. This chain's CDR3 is CASSILGGPQETQYF. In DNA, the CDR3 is TGTGCCAGTAGTATTCTGGGGGGGCCTCAAGAGACCCAGTACTTC. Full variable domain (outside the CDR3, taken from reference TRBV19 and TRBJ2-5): DGGITQSPKYLFRKEGQNVTLSCEQNLNHDAMYWYRQDPGQGLRLIYYSQIVNDFQKGDIAEGYSVSREKKESFPLTVTSAQKNPTAFYLCASSILGGPQETQYFGPGTRLLVL.

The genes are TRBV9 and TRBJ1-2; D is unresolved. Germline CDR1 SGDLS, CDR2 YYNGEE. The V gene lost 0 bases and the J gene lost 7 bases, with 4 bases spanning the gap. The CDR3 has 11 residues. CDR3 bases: TGTGCCAGCAGCGTAGCTAGTGGCTACACCTTC. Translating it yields CASSVASGYTF.

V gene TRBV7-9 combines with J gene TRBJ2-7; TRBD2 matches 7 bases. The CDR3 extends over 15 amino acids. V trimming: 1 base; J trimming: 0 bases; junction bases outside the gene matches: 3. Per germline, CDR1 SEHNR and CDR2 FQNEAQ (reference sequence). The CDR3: CASSLGAGSSYEQYV. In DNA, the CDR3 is TGTGCCAGCAGCTTAGGAGCGGGGAGCTCCTACGAGCAGTACGTC.

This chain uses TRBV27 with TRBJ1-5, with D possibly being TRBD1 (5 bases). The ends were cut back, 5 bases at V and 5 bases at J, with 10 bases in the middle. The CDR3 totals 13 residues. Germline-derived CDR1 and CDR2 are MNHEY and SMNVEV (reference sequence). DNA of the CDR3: TGTGCCAGCAGTACTCCAGGGTATCAGCCCCAGCATTTT. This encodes CASSTPGYQPQHF.

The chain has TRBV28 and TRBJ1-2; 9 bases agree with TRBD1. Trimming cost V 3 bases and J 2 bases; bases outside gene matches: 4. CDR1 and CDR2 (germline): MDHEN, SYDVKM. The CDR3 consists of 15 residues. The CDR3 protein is CASSFLGQGNYGYTF. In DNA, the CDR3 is TGTGCCAGCAGTTTCCTCGGACAGGGGAACTATGGCTACACCTTC.

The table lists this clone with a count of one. The CDR3 region has the DNA TGTGCCACCAGTGACCCCGGACAGGGGTCAGATACGCAGTATTTT. Protein product: CATSDPGQGSDTQYF. The chain carries TRBV24-1 and TRBJ2-3, with 9 bases matching TRBD1. V lost 4 bases to trimming and J lost 4 bases; unmatched junction nucleotides: 5. CDR3 length: 15 residues. The V gene's germline CDR1 is KGHDR and CDR2 SFDVKD.

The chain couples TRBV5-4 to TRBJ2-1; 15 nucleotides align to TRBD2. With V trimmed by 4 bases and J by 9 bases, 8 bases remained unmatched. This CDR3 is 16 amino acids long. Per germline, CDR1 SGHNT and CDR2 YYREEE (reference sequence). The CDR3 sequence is CASSVDGLAGGLEQFF. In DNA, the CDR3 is TGTGCCAGCAGCGTTGACGGACTAGCGGGGGGGCTTGAGCAGTTCTTC.

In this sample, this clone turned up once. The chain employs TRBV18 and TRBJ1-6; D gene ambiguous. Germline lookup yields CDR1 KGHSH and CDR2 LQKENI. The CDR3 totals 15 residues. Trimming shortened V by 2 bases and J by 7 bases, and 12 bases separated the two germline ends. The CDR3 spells CASSPSSGKNSPLHF. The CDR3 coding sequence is TGTGCCAGCTCACCATCGTCCGGGAAGAATTCACCCCTCCACTTT. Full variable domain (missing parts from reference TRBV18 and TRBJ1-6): NAGVMQNPRHLVRRRGQEARLRCSPMKGHSHVYWYRQLPEEGLKFMVYLQKENIIDESGMPKERFSAEFPKEGPSILRIQQVVRGDSAAYFCASSPSSGKNSPLHFGNGTRLTVT.

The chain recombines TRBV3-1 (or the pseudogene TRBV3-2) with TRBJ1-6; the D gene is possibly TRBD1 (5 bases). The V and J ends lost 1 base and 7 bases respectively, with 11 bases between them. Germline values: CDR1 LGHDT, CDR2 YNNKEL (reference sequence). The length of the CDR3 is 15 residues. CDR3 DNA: TGTGCCAGCAGCCAAGGGTCGTCAGGGAATTCACCCCTCCACTTT. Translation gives CASSQGSSGNSPLHF.

CDR3 region: CASSPGPFDEQYF. The DNA of the CDR3 is TGTGCCAGCTCACCGGGCCCTTTCGACGAGCAGTACTTC. This chain links TRBV18 with TRBJ2-7, with unresolved D. The germline V and J ends were trimmed by 3 bases and 5 bases, with 11 bases remaining between them. In germline, CDR1 is KGHSH, CDR2 LQKENI. This CDR3 has 13 amino acids. Together with reference TRBV18 and TRBJ2-7, the CDR3 gives the full variable domain: NAGVMQNPRHLVRRRGQEARLRCSPMKGHSHVYWYRQLPEEGLKFMVYLQKENIIDESGMPKERFSAEFPKEGPSILRIQQVVRGDSAAYFCASSPGPFDEQYFGPGTRLTVT.

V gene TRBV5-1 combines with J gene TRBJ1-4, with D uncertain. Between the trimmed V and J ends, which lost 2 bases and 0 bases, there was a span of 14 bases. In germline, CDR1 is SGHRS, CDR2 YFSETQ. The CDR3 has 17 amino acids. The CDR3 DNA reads TGCGCCAGCAGCTTCAATCCCATACAGCCAACTAATGAAAAACTGTTTTTT. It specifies CASSFNPIQPTNEKLFF.

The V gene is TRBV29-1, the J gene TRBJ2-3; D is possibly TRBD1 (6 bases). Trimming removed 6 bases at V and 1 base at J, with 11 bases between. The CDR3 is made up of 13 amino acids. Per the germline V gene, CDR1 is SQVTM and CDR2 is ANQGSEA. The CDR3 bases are TGCAGCGTGCTTAAGGGGGGCACAGATACGCAGTATTTT. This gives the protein CSVLKGGTDTQYF.